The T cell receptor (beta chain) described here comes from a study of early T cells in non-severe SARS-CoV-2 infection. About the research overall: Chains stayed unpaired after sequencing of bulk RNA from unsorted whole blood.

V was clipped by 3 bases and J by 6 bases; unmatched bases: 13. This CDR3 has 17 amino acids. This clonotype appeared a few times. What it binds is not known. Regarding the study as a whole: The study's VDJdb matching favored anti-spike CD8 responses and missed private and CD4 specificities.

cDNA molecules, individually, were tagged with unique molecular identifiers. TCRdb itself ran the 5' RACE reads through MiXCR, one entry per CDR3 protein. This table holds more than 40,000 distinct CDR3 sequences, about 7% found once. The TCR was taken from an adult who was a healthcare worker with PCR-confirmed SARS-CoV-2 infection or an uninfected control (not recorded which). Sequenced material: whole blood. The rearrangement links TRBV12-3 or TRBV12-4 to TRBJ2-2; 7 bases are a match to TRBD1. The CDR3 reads CASSLQLTPGGPGELFF. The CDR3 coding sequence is TGTGCCAGCAGTTTGCAGTTGACGCCAGGGGGTCCCGGGGAGCTGTTTTTT.